The 18 T cell receptor beta chains reported below all come from one sample, sequenced in a study of beta chain features in type 1 diabetes. The study reverse transcribed the entire isolated RNA, so it sequenced expressed TCRB transcripts. The repertoire was sequenced with immunoSEQ multiplex PCR; TCRdb's copy has only in-frame clones and lacks some. The repertoire includes 450,000 to 600,000 clones, around 28% of them detected once, and around 0.065% sits in the top ten. The material sequenced was naive CD4+ T cells from blood. All receptors come from a man younger than 30 in good health.

This clone was detected only a few times. This sequence joins TRBV7-2 and TRBJ2-1; 9 bases are shared with TRBD2. V shed 0 bases and J 12 bases; nucleotides not matched to a gene: 0. The CDR3 has 12 amino acids. Per the germline V gene, CDR1 is SGHTA and CDR2 is FQGNSA. The CDR3 sequence: CASSLAAGGQFF. DNA for the CDR3: TGTGCCAGCAGCTTAGCAGCGGGAGGGCAGTTCTTC.

A remark on this clone: The same CDR3 arises from other DNA sequences in this sample as well. The chain has TRBV30 and TRBJ2-7; D gene unclear. CDR3 length: 12 amino acids. Germline-derived CDR1 and CDR2 are GTSNPN and SVGIG (reference sequence). Trimming removed 0 bases at V and 0 bases at J, with 3 bases between. This chain's CDR3 is CAWSVSSYEQYF. In nucleotides, the CDR3 is TGTGCCTGGAGTGTATCCTCCTACGAGCAGTACTTC.

This clone was seen just once. The chain recombines TRBV2 with TRBJ2-1, with D unresolved. Trimming removed 11 bases from V and 4 bases from J, with 15 bases in between. CDR1 and CDR2 from the germline V gene are SNHLY and FYNNEI. The CDR3 consists of 13 residues. The CDR3: CAQGLAEYNEQFF. CDR3 sequence (DNA): TGTGCCCAAGGGTTAGCAGAGTACAATGAGCAGTTCTTC.

The chain joins TRBV14 to TRBJ2-1; D might be TRBD2 (6 bases). In germline, CDR1 is SGHDN, CDR2 FVKESK. V gave up 1 base and J gave up 5 bases, with 12 bases separating them. The CDR3 spans 15 residues. This CDR3 reads CASSQVEGHNNEQFF. CDR3 coding DNA: TGTGCCAGCAGCCAAGTGGAGGGCCACAACAATGAGCAGTTCTTC. Supplemented by reference TRBV14 and TRBJ2-1, the full variable domain reads EAGVTQFPSHSVIEKGQTVTLRCDPISGHDNLYWYRRVMGKEIKFLLHFVKESKQDESGMPNNRFLAERTGGTYSTLKVQPAELEDSGVYFCASSQVEGHNNEQFFGPGTRLTVL.

The J gene is TRBJ2-7, the V gene TRBV7-9, with 10 bases that match TRBD2. Germline-derived CDR1 and CDR2 are SEHNR and FQNEAQ (reference sequence). Trimming cost V 7 bases and J 3 bases; bases outside gene matches: 9. The CDR3 spans 15 residues. Here the CDR3 DNA reads TGTGCCAGCACCCTCGGACTAGCGGAAATCTACGAGCAGTACTTC. Translated, it gives CASTLGLAEIYEQYF.

This clone was observed a handful of times. Other DNA sequences in the sample encode the same CDR3. The chain uses TRBV30 and TRBJ2-7; 8 nucleotides agree with TRBD1. CDR1 is GTSNPN and CDR2 is SVGIG in the germline V gene (reference sequence). The CDR3 has 14 amino acids. V lost 2 bases to trimming and J lost 1 base; unmatched junction nucleotides: 4. The DNA of the CDR3 is TGTGCCTGGAGTTCCGGGACAGGATCCTACGAGCAGTACTTC. Translation: CAWSSGTGSYEQYF.

This chain connects TRBV7-2 to TRBJ2-7; 9 bases map to TRBD2. The trim removed 7 bases at V and 2 bases at J, leaving 6 bases unmatched. CDR1 is SGHTA, CDR2 FQGNSA, per germline. This CDR3 is built from 14 residues. CDR3 nucleotides: TGTGCCAGCAAGAACCTAGCGGGAACCTACGAGCAGTACTTC. As protein: CASKNLAGTYEQYF.

The J gene is TRBJ2-1, the V gene TRBV28, with 16 bases that match TRBD2. Germline V gives CDR1 MDHEN, CDR2 SYDVKM. V dropped 1 base and J dropped 10; count of bases not matched to a gene: 7. The CDR3 sequence is 17 residues long. CDR3 residues: CASSLFTGTSGREEQFF. In nucleotides, the CDR3 is TGTGCCAGCAGTTTATTCACCGGGACTAGCGGGAGGGAAGAGCAGTTCTTC.

This clone was seen only a few times. V gene TRBV7-9 combines with J gene TRBJ2-5; 10 nucleotides line up with TRBD1. CDR3 length equals 14 residues. Germline lookup yields CDR1 SEHNR and CDR2 FQNEAQ (reference sequence). CDR3 DNA: TGTGCTAACGGACAGGGGGAAAGGCAAGAGACCCAGTACTTC. The encoded protein is CANGQGERQETQYF.

A few counts support this clone. The chain is built from TRBV5-4 and TRBJ2-1; D is ambiguous. CDR1 and CDR2 (germline): SGHNT, YYREEE (reference sequence). There are 15 residues in the CDR3. The V and J ends lost 2 bases and 0 bases respectively, with 9 bases between them. In DNA form, the CDR3 reads TGTGCCAGCAGCTTTGACGGCAGCTCCTACAATGAGCAGTTCTTC. Translating gives CASSFDGSSYNEQFF.

Notes on this clone: The sample has other DNA sequences that encode this CDR3 too. The chain recombines TRBV29-1 with TRBJ2-5, with TRBD2 as a possible D gene (5 bases). CDR3 length equals 10 residues. The germline V and J ends were trimmed by 4 bases and 5 bases, with 5 bases remaining between them. The germline V gene has CDR1 SQVTM and CDR2 ANQGSEA. The DNA for the CDR3 is TGCAGCGTTGGAGGGGAGACCCAGTACTTC. Protein product: CSVGGETQYF.

This rearrangement joins TRBV7-2 to TRBJ2-7; 9 bases map to TRBD1. The V and J ends lost 5 bases and 3 bases, in that order; junction bases with no gene match: 5. Germline V CDR1 and CDR2: SGHTA, FQGNSA. The CDR3 loop spans 14 amino acids. The chain's CDR3 is CASSLNRGLYEQYF. The CDR3 nucleotides are TGTGCCAGCAGCCTTAACAGGGGGCTCTACGAGCAGTACTTC.

This clone was observed a few times. The genes are TRBV30 and TRBJ1-5; 7 bases align to TRBD1. Losses at the gene ends were 0 bases for V and 0 bases for J; bases not matched to a gene: 2. This CDR3 contains 15 residues. Germline CDR1 and CDR2: GTSNPN and SVGIG (reference sequence). CDR3 nucleotide sequence: TGTGCCTGGAGTGTGGGGACAGCTAGCAATCAGCCCCAGCATTTT. As protein: CAWSVGTASNQPQHF.

A few counts support this clone. This chain connects TRBV30 to TRBJ2-3; 10 nucleotides agree with TRBD2. The CDR3 spans 15 residues. Germline CDR1 reads GTSNPN; CDR2 reads SVGIG (reference sequence). V gave up 0 bases and J gave up 4 bases; unmatched junction bases: 4. CDR3 DNA sequence: TGTGCCTGGAGTGTAGGCCTAGCGGGAGCAGATACGCAGTATTTT. Amino acids: CAWSVGLAGADTQYF.

The chain uses TRBV5-1 and TRBJ2-7; D uncertain. The CDR3 is made up of 14 amino acids. The germline V gene has CDR1 SGHRS and CDR2 YFSETQ. Trimming took 0 bases from V and 1 from J, leaving 8 bases between them. The CDR3 nucleotides are TGCGCCAGCAGCTTGGAGATTCGGTCCTACGAGCAGTACTTC. Translating it yields CASSLEIRSYEQYF. Together with reference TRBV5-1 and TRBJ2-7, the CDR3 gives the full variable domain: KAGVTQTPRYLIKTRGQQVTLSCSPISGHRSVSWYQQTPGQGLQFLFEYFSETQRNKGNFPGRFSGRQFSNSRSEMNVSTLELGDSALYLCASSLEIRSYEQYFGPGTRLTVT.

The V and J genes are TRBV29-1 and TRBJ2-1, with TRBD2 matching over 9 bases. The CDR3 has 14 amino acids. Germline V gene lookup returns CDR1 SQVTM and CDR2 ANQGSEA. V dropped 4 bases and J dropped 2; count of bases not matched to a gene: 3. The CDR3 reads CSVAIAGAYNEQFF. CDR3 bases: TGCAGCGTTGCCATAGCGGGAGCCTACAATGAGCAGTTCTTC.

This chain connects TRBV18 to TRBJ2-1, with D hard to call. Deletions cut 4 bases from V and 7 bases from J, with 11 bases between. Germline CDR1 reads KGHSH; CDR2 reads LQKENI. The CDR3 is 13 amino acids. The CDR3 nucleotides read TGTGCCAGCTCACTCATAGAACTTAATGAGCAGTTCTTC. Translation gives CASSLIELNEQFF.

This clone turned up a few times. The chain couples TRBV28 to TRBJ2-7; TRBD1 matches at 12 bases. The CDR3 has 15 residues. After removal of 4 bases from V and 4 bases from J, the junction contained 5 bases not matched to a gene. Germline CDR1 MDHEN, CDR2 SYDVKM. The CDR3 DNA is TGTGCCAGCAGTTCGGGACAGGGGGCTGGGTACGAGCAGTACTTC. Translated, it gives CASSSGQGAGYEQYF.